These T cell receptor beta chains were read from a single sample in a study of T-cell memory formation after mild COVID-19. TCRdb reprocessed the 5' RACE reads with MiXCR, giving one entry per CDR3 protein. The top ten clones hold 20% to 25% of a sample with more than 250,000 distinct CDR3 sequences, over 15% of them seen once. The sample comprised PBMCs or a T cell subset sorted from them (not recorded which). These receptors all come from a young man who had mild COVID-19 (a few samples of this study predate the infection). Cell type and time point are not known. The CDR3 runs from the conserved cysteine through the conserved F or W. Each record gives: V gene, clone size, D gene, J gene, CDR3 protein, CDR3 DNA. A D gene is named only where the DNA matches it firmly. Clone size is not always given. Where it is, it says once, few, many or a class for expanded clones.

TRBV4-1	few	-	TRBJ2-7	CASSIRDPGREQYF	TGCGCCAGCAGCATCCGGGATCCCGGGCGCGAGCAGTACTTC
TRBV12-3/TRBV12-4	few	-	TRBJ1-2	CASSIWGTGGYTF	TGTGCCAGCAGTATATGGGGGACGGGTGGCTACACCTTC
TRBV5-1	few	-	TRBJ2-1	CASSRGQVYNEQFF	TGCGCCAGCAGCAGAGGACAAGTTTACAATGAGCAGTTCTTC
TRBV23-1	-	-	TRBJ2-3	CASSSEQDTQYF	TGCGCCAGCAGTAGTGAGCAAGATACGCAGTATTTT
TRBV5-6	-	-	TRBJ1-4	CASSSIGEDEKLFF	TGTGCCAGCTCCTCAATCGGGGAGGATGAAAAACTGTTTTTT
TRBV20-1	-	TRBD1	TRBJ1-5	CSASFRDRAYSNQPQHF	TGCAGTGCTAGTTTTCGGGACAGGGCCTATAGCAATCAGCCCCAGCATTTT
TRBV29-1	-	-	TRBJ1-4	CSVDSADEKLFF	TGCAGCGTTGACTCGGCAGATGAAAAACTGTTTTTT
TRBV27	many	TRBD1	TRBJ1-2	CASSLRQGYGYTF	TGTGCCAGCAGTTTACGACAGGGCTATGGCTACACCTTC
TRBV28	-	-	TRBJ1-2	CASTATGRGYTF	TGTGCCAGCACCGCTACGGGCCGTGGCTACACCTTC
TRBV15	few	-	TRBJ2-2	CATSQRGVYTGELFF	TGTGCCACCTCTCAGCGAGGGGTTTACACCGGGGAGCTGTTTTTT
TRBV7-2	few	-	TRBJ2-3	CASSSRLSNTDTQYF	TGTGCCAGCAGCTCCCGACTGTCTAACACAGATACGCAGTATTTT
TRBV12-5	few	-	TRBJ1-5	CASGSRAGQPQHF	TGTGCTAGTGGTTCTAGGGCCGGTCAGCCCCAGCATTTT
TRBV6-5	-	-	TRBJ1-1	CASSAQDGNTEAFF	TGTGCCAGCAGCGCCCAGGACGGAAACACTGAAGCTTTCTTT
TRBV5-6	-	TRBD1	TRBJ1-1	CASSWWTGGYTEAFF	TGTGCCAGCAGTTGGTGGACAGGGGGATACACTGAAGCTTTCTTT
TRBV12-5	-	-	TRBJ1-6	CASGSTQVGHSPLHF	TGTGCTAGTGGGTCGACCCAGGTGGGGCATTCACCCCTCCACTTT
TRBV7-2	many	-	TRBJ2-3	CASRSPGDTQYF	TGTGCCAGCCGCTCCCCGGGAGATACGCAGTATTTT
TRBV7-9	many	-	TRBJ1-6	CASSFGPPGPLHF	TGTGCCAGCAGCTTCGGTCCCCCAGGCCCCCTCCACTTT
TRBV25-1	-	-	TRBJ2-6	CASSDPSGANVLTF	TGTGCCAGCAGTGACCCATCTGGGGCCAACGTCCTGACTTTC
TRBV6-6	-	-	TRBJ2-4	CASSATGVGGDIQYF	TGTGCCAGCAGTGCGACAGGGGTTGGGGGGGACATTCAGTACTTC
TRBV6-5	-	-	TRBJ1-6	CASSWKVTSYNSPLHF	TGTGCCAGCAGTTGGAAGGTGACCTCCTATAATTCACCCCTCCACTTT
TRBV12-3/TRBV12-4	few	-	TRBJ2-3	CASSLISDTQYF	TGTGCCAGCAGTTTAATTTCAGATACGCAGTATTTT
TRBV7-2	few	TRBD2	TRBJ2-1	CASSLSGGAFNEQFF	TGTGCCAGCAGCTTGAGCGGGGGGGCTTTCAATGAGCAGTTCTTC
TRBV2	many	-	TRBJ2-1	CASSPFNEQFF	TGTGCCAGCAGTCCTTTCAATGAGCAGTTCTTC
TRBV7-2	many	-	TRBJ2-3	CASSSVEGSVDTQYF	TGTGCCAGCAGCTCCGTGGAGGGGTCCGTCGATACGCAGTATTTT
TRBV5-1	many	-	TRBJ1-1	CASSAQANTEAFF	TGCGCCAGCAGCGCACAGGCGAACACTGAAGCTTTCTTT
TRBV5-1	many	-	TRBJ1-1	CASSLTVTMNTEAFF	TGCGCCAGCAGCTTGACCGTCACGATGAACACTGAAGCTTTCTTT
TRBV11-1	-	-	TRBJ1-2	CASSYGGSAFGYGYTF	TGTGCCAGCAGCTATGGAGGGTCGGCATTCGGCTATGGCTACACCTTC
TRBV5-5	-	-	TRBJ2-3	CASSLWGVSDTQYF	TGTGCCAGCAGCTTGTGGGGGGTGTCGGATACGCAGTATTTT
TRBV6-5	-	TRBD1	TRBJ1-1	CASSYSSGGTEAFF	TGTGCCAGCAGTTACTCCTCAGGGGGGACTGAAGCTTTCTTT
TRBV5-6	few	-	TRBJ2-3	CASSLGLQSTDTQYF	TGTGCCAGCAGCTTGGGGCTACAAAGCACAGATACGCAGTATTTT
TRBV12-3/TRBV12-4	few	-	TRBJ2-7	CASSDGYAYEQYF	TGTGCCAGCAGTGACGGCTACGCCTACGAGCAGTACTTC
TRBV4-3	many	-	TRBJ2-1	CASSQEAVTYNEQFF	TGCGCCAGCAGCCAAGAGGCAGTTACCTACAATGAGCAGTTCTTC
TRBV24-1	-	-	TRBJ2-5	CATSDPGQKETQYF	TGTGCCACCAGTGACCCAGGACAGAAAGAGACCCAGTACTTC
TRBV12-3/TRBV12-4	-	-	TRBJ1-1	CASRTAGGNTEAFF	TGTGCCAGCAGGACCGCCGGTGGGAACACTGAAGCTTTCTTT
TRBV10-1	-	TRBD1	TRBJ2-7	CASSESPTGPYEQYF	TGCGCCAGCAGTGAGTCGCCGACAGGGCCCTACGAGCAGTACTTC
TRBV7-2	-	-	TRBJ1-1	CASSPRGRGKKGTEAFF	TGTGCCAGCAGCCCCCGTGGCAGGGGAAAAAAGGGCACTGAAGCTTTCTTT
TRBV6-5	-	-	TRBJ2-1	CASGIGPYNEQFF	TGTGCCAGCGGAATAGGGCCCTACAATGAGCAGTTCTTC